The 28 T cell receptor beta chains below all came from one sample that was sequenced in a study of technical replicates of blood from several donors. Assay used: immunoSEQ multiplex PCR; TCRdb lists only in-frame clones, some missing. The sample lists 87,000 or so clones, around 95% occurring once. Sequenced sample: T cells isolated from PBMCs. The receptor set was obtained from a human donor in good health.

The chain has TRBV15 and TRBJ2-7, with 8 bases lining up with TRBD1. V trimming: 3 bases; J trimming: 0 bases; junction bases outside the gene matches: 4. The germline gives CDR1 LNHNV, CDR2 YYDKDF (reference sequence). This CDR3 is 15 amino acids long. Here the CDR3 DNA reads TGTGCCACCAGCAGTACAGGGGGGAGCTCCTACGAGCAGTACTTC. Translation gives CATSSTGGSSYEQYF.

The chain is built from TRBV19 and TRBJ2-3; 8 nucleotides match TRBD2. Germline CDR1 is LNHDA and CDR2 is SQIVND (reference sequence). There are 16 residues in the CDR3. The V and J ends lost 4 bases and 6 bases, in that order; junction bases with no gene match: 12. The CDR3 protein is CASSNRAGDSWDTQYF. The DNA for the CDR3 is TGTGCCAGTAGTAACAGAGCGGGAGATTCCTGGGATACGCAGTATTTT.

The CDR3 here is CASRGQGASGQPQHF. Here the CDR3 DNA reads TGTGCCAGCAGGGGCCAGGGGGCGAGTGGTCAGCCCCAGCATTTT. The chain recombines TRBV2 with TRBJ1-5; 8 bases match TRBD1. The CDR3 has 15 residues. Trimming removed 6 bases from V and 6 bases from J; junction bases left unmatched: 10. Germline V gene data show CDR1 as SNHLY and CDR2 as FYNNEI.

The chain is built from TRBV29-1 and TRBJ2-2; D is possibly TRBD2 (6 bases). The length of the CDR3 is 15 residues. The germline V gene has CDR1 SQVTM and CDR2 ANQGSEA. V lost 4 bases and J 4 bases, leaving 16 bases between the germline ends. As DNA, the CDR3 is TGCAGCGTTGGGGGTCGGGGGTCGGGCACCGGGGAGCTGTTTTTT. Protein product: CSVGGRGSGTGELFF.

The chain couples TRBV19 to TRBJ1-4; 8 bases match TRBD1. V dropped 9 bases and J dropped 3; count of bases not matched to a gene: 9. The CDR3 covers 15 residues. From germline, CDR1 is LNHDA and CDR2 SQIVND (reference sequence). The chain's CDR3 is CASKTGARPNEKLFF. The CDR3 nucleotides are TGTGCCAGCAAGACAGGGGCTCGTCCTAATGAAAAACTGTTTTTT.

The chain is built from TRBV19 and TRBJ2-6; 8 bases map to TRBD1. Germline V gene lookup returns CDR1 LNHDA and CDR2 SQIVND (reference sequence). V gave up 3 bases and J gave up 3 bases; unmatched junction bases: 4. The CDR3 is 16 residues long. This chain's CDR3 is CASSILQGVGANVLTF. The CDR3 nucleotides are TGTGCCAGTAGTATTCTACAGGGGGTTGGGGCCAACGTCCTGACTTTC. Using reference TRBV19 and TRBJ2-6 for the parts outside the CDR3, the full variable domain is DGGITQSPKYLFRKEGQNVTLSCEQNLNHDAMYWYRQDPGQGLRLIYYSQIVNDFQKGDIAEGYSVSREKKESFPLTVTSAQKNPTAFYLCASSILQGVGANVLTFGAGSRLTVL.

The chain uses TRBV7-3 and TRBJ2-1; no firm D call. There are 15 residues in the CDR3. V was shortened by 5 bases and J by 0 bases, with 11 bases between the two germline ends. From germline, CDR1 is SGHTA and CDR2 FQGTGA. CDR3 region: CASSPHFSSYNEQFF. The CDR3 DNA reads TGTGCCAGCAGCCCTCACTTTAGCTCCTACAATGAGCAGTTCTTC.

Here the CDR3 reads CASSYWTSGIRGSYNEQFF. The CDR3 DNA sequence: TGTGCCAGCAGCTATTGGACTAGCGGGATTCGAGGCTCCTACAATGAGCAGTTCTTC. V usage is TRBV7-9 and J usage is TRBJ2-1; 12 bases agree with TRBD2. The CDR3 sequence is 19 residues long. Trimming at V came to 4 bases and at J to 0 bases, leaving 10 bases not matched to a gene. The germline CDR1 and CDR2 sequences are SEHNR and FQNEAQ (reference sequence).

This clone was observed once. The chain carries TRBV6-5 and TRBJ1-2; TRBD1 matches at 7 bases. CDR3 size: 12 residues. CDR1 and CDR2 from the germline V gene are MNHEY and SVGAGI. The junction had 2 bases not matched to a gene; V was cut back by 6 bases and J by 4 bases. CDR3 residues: CASRRTGYGYTF. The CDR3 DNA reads TGTGCCAGCAGGCGGACAGGCTATGGCTACACCTTC.

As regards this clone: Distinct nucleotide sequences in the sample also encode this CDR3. CDR3: CASSLGRGTEAFF. The CDR3 DNA follows: TGTGCCAGCAGCTTAGGCAGGGGGACTGAAGCTTTCTTT. The chain is built from TRBV13 and TRBJ1-1; 7 bases are shared with TRBD1. Germline V gives CDR1 PRHDT, CDR2 FYEKMQ (reference sequence). The junction had 0 bases not matched to a gene; V was cut back by 0 bases and J by 5 bases. This CDR3 is built from 13 residues.

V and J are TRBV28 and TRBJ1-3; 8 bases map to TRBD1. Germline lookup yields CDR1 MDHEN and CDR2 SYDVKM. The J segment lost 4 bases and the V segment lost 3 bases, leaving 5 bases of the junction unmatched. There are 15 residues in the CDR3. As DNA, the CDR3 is TGTGCCAGCAGTTTCACCGGGACAGGAGGAAACACCATATATTTT. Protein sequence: CASSFTGTGGNTIYF.

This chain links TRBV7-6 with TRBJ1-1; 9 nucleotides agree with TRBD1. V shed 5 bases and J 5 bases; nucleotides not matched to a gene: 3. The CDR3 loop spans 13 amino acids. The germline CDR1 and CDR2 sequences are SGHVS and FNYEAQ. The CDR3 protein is CASSRQGVTEAFF. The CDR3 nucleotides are TGTGCCAGCAGCAGACAGGGGGTAACTGAAGCTTTCTTT.

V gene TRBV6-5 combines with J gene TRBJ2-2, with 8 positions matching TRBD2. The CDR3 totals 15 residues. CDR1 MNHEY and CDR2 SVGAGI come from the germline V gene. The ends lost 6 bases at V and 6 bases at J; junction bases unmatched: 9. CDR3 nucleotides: TGTGCCAGCAGCTACGGGACTAGTTACGCCGGGGAGCTGTTTTTT. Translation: CASSYGTSYAGELFF.

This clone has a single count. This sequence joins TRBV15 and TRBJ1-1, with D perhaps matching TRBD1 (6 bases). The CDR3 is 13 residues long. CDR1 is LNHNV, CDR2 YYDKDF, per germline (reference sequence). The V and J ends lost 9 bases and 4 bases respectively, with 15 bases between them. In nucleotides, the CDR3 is TGTGCCACTTTGGGACAACAGGGCACTGAAGCTTTCTTT. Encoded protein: CATLGQQGTEAFF. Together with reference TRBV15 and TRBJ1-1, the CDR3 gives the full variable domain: DAMVIQNPRYQVTQFGKPVTLSCSQTLNHNVMYWYQQKSSQAPKLLFHYYDKDFNNEADTPDNFQSRRPNTSFCFLDIRSPGLGDTAMYLCATLGQQGTEAFFGQGTRLTVV.

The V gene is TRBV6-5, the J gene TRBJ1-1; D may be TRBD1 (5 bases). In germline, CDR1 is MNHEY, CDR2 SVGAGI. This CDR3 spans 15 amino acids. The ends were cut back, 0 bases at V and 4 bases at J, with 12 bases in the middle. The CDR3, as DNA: TGTGCCAGCAGTTACTCGATGGGGCAGAGCACTGAAGCTTTCTTT. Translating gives CASSYSMGQSTEAFF.

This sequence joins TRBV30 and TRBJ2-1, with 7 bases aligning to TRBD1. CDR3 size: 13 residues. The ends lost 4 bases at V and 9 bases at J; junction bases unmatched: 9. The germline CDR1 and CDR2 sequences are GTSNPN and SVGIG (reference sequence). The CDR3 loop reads CAWTEDRAREQFF. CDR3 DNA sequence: TGTGCCTGGACAGAAGACAGGGCACGTGAGCAGTTCTTC. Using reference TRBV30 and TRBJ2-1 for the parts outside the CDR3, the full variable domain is SQTIHQWPATLVQPVGSPLSLECTVEGTSNPNLYWYRQAAGRGLQLLFYSVGIGQISSEVPQNLSASRPQDRQFILSSKKLLLSDSGFYLCAWTEDRAREQFFGPGTRLTVL.

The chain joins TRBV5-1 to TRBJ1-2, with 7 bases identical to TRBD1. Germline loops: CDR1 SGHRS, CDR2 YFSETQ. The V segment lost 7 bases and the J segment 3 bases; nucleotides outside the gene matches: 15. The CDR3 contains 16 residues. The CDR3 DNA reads TGCGCCAGCTGCCCAACAGGGGTTCAGCCCTACTATGGCTACACCTTC. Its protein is CASCPTGVQPYYGYTF.

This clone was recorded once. The CDR3 sequence is CASSLSQAQTETQYF. The CDR3 coding sequence is TGTGCCAGCAGTTTATCGCAGGCCCAGACGGAGACCCAGTACTTC. The rearrangement links TRBV28 to TRBJ2-5; D is undetermined. CDR1 is MDHEN and CDR2 is SYDVKM in the germline V gene. The CDR3 totals 15 residues. V was cut by 1 base and J by 5 bases, with 14 bases left in between.

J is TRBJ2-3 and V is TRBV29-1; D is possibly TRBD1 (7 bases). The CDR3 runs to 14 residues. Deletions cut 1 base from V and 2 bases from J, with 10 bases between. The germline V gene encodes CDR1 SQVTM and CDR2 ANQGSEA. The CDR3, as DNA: TGCAGCGTTGAAGGCAGGGGGGTCACAGATACGCAGTATTTT. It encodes CSVEGRGVTDTQYF.

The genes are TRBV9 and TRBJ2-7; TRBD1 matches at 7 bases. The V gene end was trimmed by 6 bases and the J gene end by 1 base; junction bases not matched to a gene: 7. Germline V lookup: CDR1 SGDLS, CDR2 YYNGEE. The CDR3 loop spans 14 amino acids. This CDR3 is CASNRGRGSYEQYF. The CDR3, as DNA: TGTGCCAGCAACAGGGGAAGAGGTTCCTACGAGCAGTACTTC.

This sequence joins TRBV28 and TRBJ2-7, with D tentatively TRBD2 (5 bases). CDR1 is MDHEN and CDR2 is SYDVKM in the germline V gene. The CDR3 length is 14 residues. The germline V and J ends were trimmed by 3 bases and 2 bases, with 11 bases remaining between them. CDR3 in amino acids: CASSFTLGTYEQYF. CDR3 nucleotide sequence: TGTGCCAGCAGTTTTACACTAGGCACCTACGAGCAGTACTTC.

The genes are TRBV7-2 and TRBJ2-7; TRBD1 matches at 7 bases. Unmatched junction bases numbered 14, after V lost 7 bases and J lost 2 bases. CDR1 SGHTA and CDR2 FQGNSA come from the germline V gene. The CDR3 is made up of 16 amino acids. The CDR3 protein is CASTQVGGVNAYEQYF. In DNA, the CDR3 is TGTGCCAGCACCCAAGTAGGGGGCGTTAACGCCTACGAGCAGTACTTC.

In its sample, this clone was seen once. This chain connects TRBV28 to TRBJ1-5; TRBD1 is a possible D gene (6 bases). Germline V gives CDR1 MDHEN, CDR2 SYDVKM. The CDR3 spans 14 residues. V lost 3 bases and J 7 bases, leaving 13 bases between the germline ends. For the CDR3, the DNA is TGTGCCAGCAGTTTTGACTGGGGGCAGCAGCCCCAGCATTTT. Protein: CASSFDWGQQPQHF.

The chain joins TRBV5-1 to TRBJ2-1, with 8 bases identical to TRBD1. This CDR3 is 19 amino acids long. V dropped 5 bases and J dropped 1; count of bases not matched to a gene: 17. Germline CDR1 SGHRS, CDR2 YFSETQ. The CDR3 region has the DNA TGCGCCAGCAGTCCAACCGGGACAGGACAGATAAGATCCTACAATGAGCAGTTCTTC. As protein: CASSPTGTGQIRSYNEQFF. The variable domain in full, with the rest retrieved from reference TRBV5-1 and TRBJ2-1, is KAGVTQTPRYLIKTRGQQVTLSCSPISGHRSVSWYQQTPGQGLQFLFEYFSETQRNKGNFPGRFSGRQFSNSRSEMNVSTLELGDSALYLCASSPTGTGQIRSYNEQFFGPGTRLTVL.

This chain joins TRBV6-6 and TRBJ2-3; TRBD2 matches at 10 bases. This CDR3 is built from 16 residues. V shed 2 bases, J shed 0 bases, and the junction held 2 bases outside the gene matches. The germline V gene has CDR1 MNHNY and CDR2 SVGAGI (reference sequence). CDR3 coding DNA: TGTGCCAGCAGTTACCTAGCGGGAGACAGCACAGATACGCAGTATTTT. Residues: CASSYLAGDSTDTQYF.

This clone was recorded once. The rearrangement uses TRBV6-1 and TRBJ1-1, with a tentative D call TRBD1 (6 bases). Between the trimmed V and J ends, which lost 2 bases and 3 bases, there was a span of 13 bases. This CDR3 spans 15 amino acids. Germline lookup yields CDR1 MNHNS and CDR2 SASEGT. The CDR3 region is CASSEYRARDTEAFF. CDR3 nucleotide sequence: TGTGCCAGCAGTGAATACAGGGCTCGAGACACTGAAGCTTTCTTT.

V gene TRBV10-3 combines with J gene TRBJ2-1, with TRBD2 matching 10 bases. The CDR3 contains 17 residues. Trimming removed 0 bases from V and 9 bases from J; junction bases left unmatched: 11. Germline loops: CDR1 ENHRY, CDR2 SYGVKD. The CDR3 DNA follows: TGTGCCATCAGTGAGTCGCGGAGGGCTAGCGGGAGTGGTGAGCAGTTCTTC. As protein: CAISESRRASGSGEQFF.

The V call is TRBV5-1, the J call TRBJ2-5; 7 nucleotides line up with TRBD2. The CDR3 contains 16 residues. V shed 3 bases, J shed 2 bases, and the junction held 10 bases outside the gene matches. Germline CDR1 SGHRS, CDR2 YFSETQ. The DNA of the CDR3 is TGCGCCAGCAGCTCCGCGGCGGGAGATGGACAAGAGACCCAGTACTTC. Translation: CASSSAAGDGQETQYF.